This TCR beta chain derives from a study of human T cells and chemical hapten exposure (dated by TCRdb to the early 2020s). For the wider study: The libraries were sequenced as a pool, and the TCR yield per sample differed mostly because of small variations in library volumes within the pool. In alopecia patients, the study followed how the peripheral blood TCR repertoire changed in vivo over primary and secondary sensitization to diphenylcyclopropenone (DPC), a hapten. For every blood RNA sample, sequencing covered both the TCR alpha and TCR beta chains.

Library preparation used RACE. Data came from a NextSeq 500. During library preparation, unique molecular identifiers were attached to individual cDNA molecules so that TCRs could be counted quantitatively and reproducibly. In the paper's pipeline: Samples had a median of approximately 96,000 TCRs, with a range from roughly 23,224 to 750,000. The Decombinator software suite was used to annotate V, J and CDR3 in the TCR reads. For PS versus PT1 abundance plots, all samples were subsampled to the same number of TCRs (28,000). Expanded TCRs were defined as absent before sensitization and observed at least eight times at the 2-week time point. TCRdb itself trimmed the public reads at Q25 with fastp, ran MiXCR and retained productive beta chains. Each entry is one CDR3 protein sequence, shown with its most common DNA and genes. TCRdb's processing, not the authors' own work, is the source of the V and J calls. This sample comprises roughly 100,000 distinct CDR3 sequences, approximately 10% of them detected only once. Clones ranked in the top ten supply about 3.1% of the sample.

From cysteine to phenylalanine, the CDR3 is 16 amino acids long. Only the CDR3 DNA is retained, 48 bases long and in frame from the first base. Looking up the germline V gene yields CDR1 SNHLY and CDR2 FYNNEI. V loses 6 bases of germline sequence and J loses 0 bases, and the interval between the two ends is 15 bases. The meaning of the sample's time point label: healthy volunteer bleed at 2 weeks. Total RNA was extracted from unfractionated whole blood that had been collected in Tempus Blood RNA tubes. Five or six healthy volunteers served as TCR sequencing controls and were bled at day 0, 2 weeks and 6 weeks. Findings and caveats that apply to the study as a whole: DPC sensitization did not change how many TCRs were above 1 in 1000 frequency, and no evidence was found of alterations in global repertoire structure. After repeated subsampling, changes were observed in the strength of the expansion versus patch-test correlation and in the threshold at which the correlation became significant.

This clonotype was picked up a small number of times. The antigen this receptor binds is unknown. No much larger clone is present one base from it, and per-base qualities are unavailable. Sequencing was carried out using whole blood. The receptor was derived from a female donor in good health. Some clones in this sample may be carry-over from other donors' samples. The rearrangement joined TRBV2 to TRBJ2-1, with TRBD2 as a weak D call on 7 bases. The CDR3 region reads CASSGGRKSSYNEQFF. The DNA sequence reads TGTGCCAGCAGCGGGGGGCGGAAGAGCTCCTACAATGAGCAGTTCTTC.